This passage covers 22 T cell receptor beta chains from one sample sequenced in a study of T-cell memory formation after mild COVID-19. TCRdb reprocessed the 5' RACE reads via MiXCR and lists one record per CDR3 protein. The data hold approximately 450,000 distinct CDR3 sequences, with 18% observed a single time. Sequencing was performed on PBMCs or a T cell subset sorted from them (not recorded which). The receptor set was obtained from an adult woman who had mild COVID-19 (a few samples of this study predate the infection). Cell type and time point are not known.

This clonotype was observed at least ten times. V usage is TRBV20-1 and J usage is TRBJ2-2; 10 bases agree with TRBD2. CDR1 is DFQATT and CDR2 is SNEGSKA in the germline V gene (reference sequence). Losses at the gene ends were 1 base for V and 6 bases for J; bases not matched to a gene: 11. The length of the CDR3 is 17 residues. Here the CDR3 reads CSARAVSGTSVAGELFF. The CDR3 DNA sequence: TGCAGTGCTAGAGCAGTTTCCGGGACTAGCGTGGCCGGGGAGCTGTTTTTT.

Only a few counts were recorded for this clonotype. The V gene is TRBV12-3 or TRBV12-4, the J gene TRBJ2-7; the D gene could be TRBD1 or TRBD2 (5 bases each). This CDR3 contains 14 residues. V lost 6 bases, J lost 7 bases, and 19 bases lay in between. The CDR3 nucleotides are TGTGCCAGCAGGGACGTCGGGGTGGGGCGTGAGCAGTACTTC. It codes for CASRDVGVGREQYF.

This clonotype was observed a few times. The chain has TRBV6-5 and TRBJ2-3; D might be TRBD1 (5 bases). This CDR3 spans 13 amino acids. CDR1 is MNHEY and CDR2 is SVGAGI in the germline V gene. The germline V and J ends were trimmed by 6 bases and 5 bases, with 12 bases remaining between them. CDR3 loop: CASSRYRRDTQYF. CDR3 in DNA: TGTGCCAGCAGCCGATACAGGCGAGATACGCAGTATTTT.

This clonotype appeared a few times. The chain combines TRBV6-6 with TRBJ1-2; the D gene is possibly TRBD1 (5 bases). Trimming took off 6 bases at V and 8 bases at J, with 7 bases between the two ends. This CDR3 has 10 residues. Germline V gene lookup returns CDR1 MNHNY and CDR2 SVGAGI (reference sequence). The CDR3, as DNA: TGTGCCAGCAGACGGGACGGCTACACCTTC. The encoded protein is CASRRDGYTF.

The chain carries TRBV29-1 and TRBJ2-3; D gene unclear. The CDR3 spans 13 residues. V dropped 3 bases and J dropped 1 base, with 8 bases sitting between them. Germline assignment: CDR1 SQVTM and CDR2 ANQGSEA. The CDR3 reads CSVEGWGTDTQYF. The CDR3 region has the DNA TGCAGCGTTGAGGGGTGGGGCACAGATACGCAGTATTTT.

The chain's CDR3 is CSATPRAGNTIYF. The CDR3 DNA follows: TGCAGTGCCACCCCCAGGGCTGGAAACACCATATATTTT. The chain links TRBV20-1 to TRBJ1-3; D perhaps matches TRBD1 (5 bases). CDR3 length: 13 residues. From germline, CDR1 is DFQATT and CDR2 SNEGSKA (reference sequence). V was trimmed by 6 bases and J by 2 bases, leaving 11 bases between them.

This clonotype showed up just a few times. This chain joins TRBV7-3 and TRBJ2-3; the match to TRBD2 covers 9 bases. The CDR3 runs to 15 residues. Unmatched junction bases numbered 4, after V lost 4 bases and J lost 2 bases. Germline loops: CDR1 SGHTA, CDR2 FQGTGA. This CDR3 is CASSSRLADTDTQYF. CDR3 in DNA: TGTGCCAGCAGCTCACGACTAGCGGACACAGATACGCAGTATTTT. The variable domain in full, with the rest retrieved from reference TRBV7-3 and TRBJ2-3, is GAGVSQTPSNKVTEKGKYVELRCDPISGHTALYWYRQSLGQGPEFLIYFQGTGAADDSGLPNDRFFAVRPEGSVSTLKIQRTERGDSAVYLCASSSRLADTDTQYFGPGTRLTVL.

This clonotype appeared a few times. The chain carries TRBV6-1 and TRBJ2-7, with a tentative D call TRBD1 (5 bases). Trimming cost V 6 bases and J 0 bases, with 9 bases left between them. This CDR3 comprises 13 residues. Germline V gives CDR1 MNHNS, CDR2 SASEGT. The CDR3 reads CASRSDSSYEQYF. CDR3 nucleotide sequence: TGTGCCAGCAGAAGTGACAGCTCCTACGAGCAGTACTTC.

The chain couples TRBV5-6 to TRBJ2-1; D is unclear. V gave up 2 bases and J gave up 12 bases, with 15 bases separating them. The CDR3 runs 13 residues. The germline gives CDR1 SGHDT, CDR2 YYEEEE. As DNA, the CDR3 is TGTGCCAGCAGCTTAGGTGGTTACATTCGGCAGTTCTTC. Its protein is CASSLGGYIRQFF.

The chain has TRBV21-1 and TRBJ1-6; the D segment call TRBD1 is taken from the table without a DNA check. TRBV21-1 is reported as a pseudogene. The CDR3 sequence is 15 residues long. The CDR3 DNA reads as TGTGCCAGCAGCCCACGGGGGGGGCGGAATTCACCCCTCCACTTT. Amino acid sequence: CASSPRGGRNSPLHF.

This clonotype was seen only a few times. The chain is built from TRBV7-2 and TRBJ2-3; TRBD2 might be the D (5 bases). Trimming stripped 2 bases from V and 2 bases from J, with 11 bases between. This CDR3 has 15 residues. Germline CDR1 is SGHTA and CDR2 is FQGNSA. The CDR3 loop is CASSLIATTTDTQYF. The DNA for the CDR3 is TGTGCCAGCAGCTTAATTGCGACTACCACAGATACGCAGTATTTT.

This clonotype was seen a few times. V usage is TRBV5-1 and J usage is TRBJ2-1, with 12 bases lining up with TRBD1. CDR1 is SGHRS and CDR2 is YFSETQ in the germline V gene. Unmatched junction bases numbered 5, after V lost 4 bases and J lost 6 bases. This CDR3 is built from 15 residues. The CDR3 DNA sequence: TGCGCCAGCAGCCTGGGACAGGGGGCAACCAATGAGCAGTTCTTC. It yields the protein CASSLGQGATNEQFF.

J is TRBJ2-7 and V is TRBV11-2; TRBD2 aligns across 7 bases. V shed 7 bases and J 4 bases; nucleotides not matched to a gene: 10. Germline values: CDR1 SGHAT, CDR2 FQNNGV. This CDR3 is built from 14 residues. The CDR3: CASNPWGGDYEQYF. CDR3 nucleotides: TGTGCCAGCAATCCCTGGGGGGGAGATTACGAGCAGTACTTC.

Only a few counts were recorded for this clonotype. The V and J genes are TRBV6-1 and TRBJ2-1; the D gene could be TRBD1 or TRBD2 (5 bases each). Trimming took off 6 bases at V and 6 bases at J, with 18 bases between the two ends. Per germline, CDR1 MNHNS and CDR2 SASEGT. The CDR3 contains 15 residues. CDR3 in amino acids: CASSRGEDNGNEQFF. CDR3 bases: TGTGCCAGCAGCCGGGGTGAGGACAACGGCAATGAGCAGTTCTTC.

This clonotype has a handful of counts. The chain joins TRBV9 to TRBJ2-3; 14 positions match TRBD2. CDR1 is SGDLS, CDR2 YYNGEE, per germline. Unmatched junction bases numbered 14, after V lost 1 base and J lost 4 bases. The CDR3 runs to 20 residues. DNA of the CDR3: TGTGCCAGCAGCGTACCTGGGACTAGCGGGGGAACATACGGGGCAGATACGCAGTATTTT. Translation: CASSVPGTSGGTYGADTQYF.

This clonotype was detected many times. This sequence joins TRBV13 and TRBJ2-1; 7 nucleotides align to TRBD1. The V and J ends lost 4 bases and 8 bases, in that order; junction bases with no gene match: 2. The CDR3 covers 12 residues. CDR1 and CDR2 from the germline V gene are PRHDT and FYEKMQ (reference sequence). The CDR3 DNA is TGTGCCAGCAGCTACAGGGGTGATGAGCAGTTCTTC. This encodes CASSYRGDEQFF.

The sample holds a few counts of this clonotype. DNA for the CDR3: TGTGCCAGCGACAGGGGAACCGGGGAGCTGTTTTTT. Protein product: CASDRGTGELFF. The rearrangement links TRBV3-1 to TRBJ2-2, with 8 bases fitting TRBD1. The germline V gene encodes CDR1 LGHDT and CDR2 YNNKEL (reference sequence). There are 12 residues in the CDR3. V trimming: 8 bases; J trimming: 5 bases; junction bases outside the gene matches: 1.

In its sample, this clonotype was seen a few times. V is TRBV19 and J is TRBJ1-2, with 8 bases fitting TRBD1. The CDR3 sequence is 11 residues long. V shed 8 bases and J 7 bases; nucleotides not matched to a gene: 3. Per germline, CDR1 LNHDA and CDR2 SQIVND (reference sequence). Here the CDR3 reads CASGDRGGYTF. CDR3 nucleotides: TGTGCCAGTGGTGACAGGGGTGGCTACACCTTC.

In its sample, this clonotype was seen a few times. At one of its ends the junction is not consistent with the germline gene, which may arise from a read error. V is TRBV4-1 and J is TRBJ2-3; D is unresolved. The CDR3 extends over 12 amino acids. CDR1 MGHRA and CDR2 YSYEKL come from the germline V gene. The CDR3 DNA reads TGCGCCACCAGCAGAGGCACAGATACGCAGTATTTT. Its protein product is CATSRGTDTQYF.

This clonotype appeared a few times. This chain joins TRBV3-1 and TRBJ2-3; TRBD2 agrees at 8 bases. The length of the CDR3 is 16 residues. The V segment lost 2 bases and the J segment 4 bases; nucleotides outside the gene matches: 8. Germline CDR1 and CDR2: LGHDT and YNNKEL (reference sequence). As DNA, the CDR3 is TGTGCCAGCAGCCAATTGACGGGAGGGCCCTCAGATACGCAGTATTTT. Its translation is CASSQLTGGPSDTQYF.

The chain links TRBV6-1 to TRBJ1-4, with a weak D call TRBD1 (6 bases). The CDR3 contains 13 residues. Per germline, CDR1 MNHNS and CDR2 SASEGT. V dropped 4 bases and J dropped 4 bases, with 7 bases sitting between them. CDR3 loop: CASSGTVNEKLFF. CDR3 nucleotide sequence: TGTGCCAGCAGTGGGACAGTTAATGAAAAACTGTTTTTT.

There are many counts of this clonotype. The chain combines TRBV11-1 with TRBJ1-1; TRBD1 is a possible D gene (6 bases). The germline CDR1 and CDR2 sequences are SGHAT and FQDESV (reference sequence). With 2 bases removed from V and 5 bases from J, the gap between germline ends came to 12 bases. The CDR3 extends over 14 amino acids. The CDR3 nucleotides are TGTGCCAGCAGCTTAAAAGTGACAGGAACTGAAGCTTTCTTT. Encoded protein: CASSLKVTGTEAFF.